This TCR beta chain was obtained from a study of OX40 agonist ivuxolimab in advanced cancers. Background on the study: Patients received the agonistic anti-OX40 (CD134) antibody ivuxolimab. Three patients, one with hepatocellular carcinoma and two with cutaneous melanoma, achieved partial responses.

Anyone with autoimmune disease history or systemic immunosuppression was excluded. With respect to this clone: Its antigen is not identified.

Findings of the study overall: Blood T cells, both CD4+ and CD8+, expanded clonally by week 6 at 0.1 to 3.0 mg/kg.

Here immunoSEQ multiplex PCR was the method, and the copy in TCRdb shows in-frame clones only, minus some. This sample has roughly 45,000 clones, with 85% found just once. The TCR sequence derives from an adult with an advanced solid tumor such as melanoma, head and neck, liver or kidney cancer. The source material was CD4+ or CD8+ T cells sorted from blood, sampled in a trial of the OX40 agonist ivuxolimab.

The CDR3 loop reads CATSIGRGTDDQETQYF. The CDR3 DNA reads as TGTGCCACGTCTATAGGGCGGGGCACCGATGATCAAGAGACCCAGTACTTC. The chain carries TRBV10-3 and TRBJ2-5; a weak D match, TRBD2 (6 bases). Germline V lookup: CDR1 ENHRY, CDR2 SYGVKD. Trimming left V 10 bases short and J 2 bases short, with 26 bases between. CDR3 length: 17 residues.